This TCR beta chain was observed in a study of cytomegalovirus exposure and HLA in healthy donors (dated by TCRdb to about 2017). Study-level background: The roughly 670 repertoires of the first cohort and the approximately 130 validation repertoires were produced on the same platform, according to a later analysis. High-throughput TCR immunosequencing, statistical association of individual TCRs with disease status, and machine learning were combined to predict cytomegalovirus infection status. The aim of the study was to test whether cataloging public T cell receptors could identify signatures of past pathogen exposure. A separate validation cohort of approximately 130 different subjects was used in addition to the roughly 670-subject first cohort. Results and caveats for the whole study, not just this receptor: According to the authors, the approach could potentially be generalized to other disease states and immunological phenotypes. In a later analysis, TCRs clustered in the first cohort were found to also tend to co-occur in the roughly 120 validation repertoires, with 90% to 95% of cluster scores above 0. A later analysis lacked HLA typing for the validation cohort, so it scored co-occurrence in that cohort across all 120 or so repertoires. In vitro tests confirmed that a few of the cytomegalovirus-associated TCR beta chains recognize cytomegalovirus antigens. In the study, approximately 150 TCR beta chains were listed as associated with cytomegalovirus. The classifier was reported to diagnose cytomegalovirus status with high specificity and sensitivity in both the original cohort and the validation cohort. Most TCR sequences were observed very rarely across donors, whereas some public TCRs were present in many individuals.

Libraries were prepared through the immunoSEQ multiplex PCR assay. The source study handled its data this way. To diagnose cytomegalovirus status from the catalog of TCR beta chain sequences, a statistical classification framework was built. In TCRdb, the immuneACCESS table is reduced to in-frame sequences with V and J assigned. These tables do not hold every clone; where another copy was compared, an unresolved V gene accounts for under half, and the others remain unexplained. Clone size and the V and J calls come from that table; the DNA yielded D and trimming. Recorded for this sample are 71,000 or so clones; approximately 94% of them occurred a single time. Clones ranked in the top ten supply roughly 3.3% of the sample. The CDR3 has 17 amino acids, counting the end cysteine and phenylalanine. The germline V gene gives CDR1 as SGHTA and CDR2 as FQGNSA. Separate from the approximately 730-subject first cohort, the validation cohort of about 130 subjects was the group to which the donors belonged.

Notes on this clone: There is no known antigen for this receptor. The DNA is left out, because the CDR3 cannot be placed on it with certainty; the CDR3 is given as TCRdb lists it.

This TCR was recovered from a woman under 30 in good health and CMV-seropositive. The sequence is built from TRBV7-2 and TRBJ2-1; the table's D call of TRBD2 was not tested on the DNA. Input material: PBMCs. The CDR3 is CASSFGNGRGGRNEQFF.